This is a list of T cell receptor beta chains from one sample in a study of T cells in Graves' hyperthyroidism and ophthalmopathy. TCRdb reanalysed the multiplex PCR reads using MiXCR and keeps one entry per CDR3 protein. The sample holds approximately 400,000 distinct CDR3 sequences, roughly 13% seen once. The sample was blood. The receptors were sampled from a man aged 30 to 45 with Graves' hyperthyroidism that later progressed to Graves' ophthalmopathy. CDR3s include the opening cysteine and the closing phenylalanine or tryptophan. The D gene is left open where the match is weak. Size is stated for part of the rows, as once, few or many counts, or as a class when the clone is expanded.

j_call | d_call | clone_size | v_call | cdr3_nt | cdr3_aa
TRBJ2-2 | . | many | TRBV7-9 | TGTGCCAGCAGCTATGTCTGGCAGGGGTACTTTCCCCCCGGGGAGCTGTTTTTT | CASSYVWQGYFPPGELFF
TRBJ1-6 | . | few | TRBV28 | TGTGCCAGCAGTTTCCATCCCGGTGACTTGGGGAATTCACCCCTCCACTTT | CASSFHPGDLGNSPLHF
TRBJ1-4 | TRBD1 | . | TRBV29-1 | TGCAGCGGAGGGACAGGGGGAGGTGAAAAACTGTTTTTT | CSGGTGGGEKLFF
TRBJ2-3 | TRBD1 | few | TRBV12-3/TRBV12-4 | TGTGCCAGCAGTTTAAAGGGGGCTCGCACGCAGTATTTT | CASSLKGARTQYF
TRBJ2-7 | . | . | TRBV20-1 | TGCAGTGCTAGAGGGGTTGGCAGGGGGGTCGAGCAGTACTTC | CSARGVGRGVEQYF
TRBJ2-3 | . | . | TRBV7-2 | TGTGCCAGCAGCCCCGCTCGGGCCAGGGAGTATTTT | CASSPARAREYF
TRBJ1-5 | TRBD1 | many | TRBV5-1 | TGCGCCAGCAGATCCGACAGGGGGAGTCAGCCCCAGCATTTT | CASRSDRGSQPQHF
TRBJ2-2 | . | many | TRBV28 | TGTGCCAGCAGTTTTCTGGGGGGGGAGCTGTTTTTT | CASSFLGGELFF
TRBJ2-2 | TRBD1 | many | TRBV6-1 | TGTGCCAGCAGTGGGACAGGGGGCGACACCGGGGAGCTGTTTTTT | CASSGTGGDTGELFF
TRBJ1-6 | TRBD1 | many | TRBV12-3/TRBV12-4 | TGTGCCAGCAGAAAGGGACAGGGGAATAATTCACCCCTCCACTTT | CASRKGQGNNSPLHF
TRBJ1-2 | TRBD1 | many | TRBV12-3/TRBV12-4 | TGTGCCAGCAGTTCTTCCCGACAGGGGGCTTGGGGCTACACCTTC | CASSSSRQGAWGYTF
TRBJ2-3 | . | few | TRBV9 | TGTGCCAGCAGCACCGGGACCCACTACGCAGATACGCAGTATTTT | CASSTGTHYADTQYF
TRBJ2-5 | TRBD1 | few | TRBV5-1 | TGCGCCAGCAGCTCCCACCGGGACAGGGGAGGCGAGACCCAGTACTTC | CASSSHRDRGGETQYF
TRBJ2-7 | TRBD2 | many | TRBV7-9 | TGTGCCAGCAGCTTGAGAGTGGGGGGACTAGCTGGCGAGCAGTACTTC | CASSLRVGGLAGEQYF
TRBJ2-3 | TRBD2 | . | TRBV15 | TGTGCCACCAGCGGGACTAGCGGGGGGGGAGATACGCAGTATTTT | CATSGTSGGGDTQYF
TRBJ2-5 | . | many | TRBV19 | TGTGCCAGCAGTCCAGACAGAGGAGAGACCCAGTACTTC | CASSPDRGETQYF
TRBJ1-2 | . | few | TRBV9 | TGTGCCAGCAGCACTGGGGGGGCTAGGGGCTACACCTTC | CASSTGGARGYTF
TRBJ1-2 | . | many | TRBV14 | TGTGCCAGCAGCCACGGGGGGCCCTATGGCTACACCTTC | CASSHGGPYGYTF
TRBJ2-7 | TRBD2 | many | TRBV20-1 | TGCAGTGCTAGTGGGACTAAAAACTCCTACGAGCAGTACTTC | CSASGTKNSYEQYF
TRBJ2-7 | . | . | TRBV29-1 | TGCAGCGTTGAACGCAGGGTGAAGGACGAGCAGTACTTC | CSVERRVKDEQYF
TRBJ2-1 | TRBD1 | . | TRBV5-4 | TGTGCCAGCAGCAGACAGGGTGCCGATGAGCAGTTCTTC | CASSRQGADEQFF
TRBJ1-2 | . | many | TRBV14 | TGTGCCAGCAGCCGCAGGATCAACTATGGCTACACCTTC | CASSRRINYGYTF
TRBJ2-7 | . | . | TRBV5-5 | TGTGCCAGCAGCTTACAGCCCTCAACCTACGAGCAGTACTTC | CASSLQPSTYEQYF
TRBJ1-2 | . | many | TRBV9 | TGTGCCAGCAGCGTAGACGAGCATGGCTACACCTTC | CASSVDEHGYTF
TRBJ2-7 | TRBD2 | few | TRBV20-1 | TGCAGTGCTTGGACTAGCGGGGGGTACGAGCAGTACTTC | CSAWTSGGYEQYF
TRBJ1-6 | . | many | TRBV11-2 | TGTGCCAGCAGCTCTACAGGGAGTTCACCCCTCCACTTT | CASSSTGSSPLHF
TRBJ1-1 | . | many | TRBV2 | TGTGCCAGCATTCACTGGGTTTCTGGGCGTGAAGCTTTCTTT | CASIHWVSGREAFF
TRBJ1-3 | TRBD1 | few | TRBV6-1 | TGTGCCAGCAGTGAACGGGACAGGGCTTTCTATCCGGGAAACACCATATATTTT | CASSERDRAFYPGNTIYF
TRBJ1-6 | TRBD1 | many | TRBV27 | TGTGCCAGCAAGAACCGACAGGGCACTTCACCCCTCCACTTT | CASKNRQGTSPLHF
TRBJ1-5 | TRBD1 | few | TRBV14 | TGTGCCAGCAGCCAACGGACAGGGAGCAATCAGCCCCAGCATTTT | CASSQRTGSNQPQHF
TRBJ1-1 | . | many | TRBV9 | TGTGCCAGCAGCGTCCTGGGGCAGAACACTGAAGCTTTCTTT | CASSVLGQNTEAFF
TRBJ1-3 | . | . | TRBV10-3 | TGTGCCATCAGTTACACGGGCCTTGGCGACACCATATATTTT | CAISYTGLGDTIYF
TRBJ2-1 | TRBD1 | . | TRBV5-1 | TGCGCCAGCGGCTTGGCCCCGGGACAGGGATACAATGAGCAGTTCTTC | CASGLAPGQGYNEQFF
TRBJ2-1 | . | few | TRBV14 | TGTGCCAGCAGCGAAAGACGGCAGCAGTTCTTC | CASSERRQQFF
TRBJ1-1 | . | many | TRBV6-2/TRBV6-3 | TGTGCCAGCAGTTACTCCCTTATGAACACTGAAGCTTTCTTT | CASSYSLMNTEAFF
TRBJ2-1 | . | many | TRBV5-5 | TGTGCCAGCAGCTTGGCCTTATACAATGAGCAGTTCTTC | CASSLALYNEQFF
TRBJ2-5 | . | few | TRBV12-3/TRBV12-4 | TGTGCCAACCAAATTTCAAACCAAGAGACCCAGTACTTC | CANQISNQETQYF
TRBJ1-5 | . | many | TRBV12-3/TRBV12-4 | TGTGCCAGCAGTTTTTACAGAAGCAATCAGCCCCAGCATTTT | CASSFYRSNQPQHF
TRBJ2-7 | . | few | TRBV15 | TGTGCCACCAGCAGTGACTCCTACTACGAGCAGTACTTC | CATSSDSYYEQYF
TRBJ2-2 | . | . | TRBV28 | TGTGCCAGCACCACAACAGGGACTCACACCGGGGAGCTGTTTTTT | CASTTTGTHTGELFF
TRBJ2-1 | TRBD2 | many | TRBV20-1 | TGCAGTGCTCCCGGGACTAGCGGTAGCTCCTACAATGAGCAGTTCTTC | CSAPGTSGSSYNEQFF
TRBJ1-4 | . | many | TRBV5-6 | TGTGCCAGCAGCTTGGCTCTGGGCGGAACTAATGAAAAACTGTTTTTT | CASSLALGGTNEKLFF
TRBJ1-6 | . | many | TRBV6-6 | TGTGCCAGCAGTTACTCGGCGGGGTCACCCCTCCACTTT | CASSYSAGSPLHF
TRBJ2-5 | TRBD1 | . | TRBV5-1 | TGCGCCAGCAGCTTGTCGAGACAGGGTCGGGAGACCCAGTACTTC | CASSLSRQGRETQYF
TRBJ1-1 | TRBD1 | many | TRBV12-3/TRBV12-4 | TGTGCCAGCAGTCCCGCGACAGGGGTGAACACTGAAGCTTTCTTT | CASSPATGVNTEAFF